The 3 T cell receptor beta chains below come from one sample, sequenced in a study of cytomegalovirus exposure and HLA in healthy donors. The primer mix had 60 Vbeta and 13 Jbeta primers. Profiling relied on immunoSEQ multiplex PCR, and the TCRdb table lists in-frame clones only, not all of them. The sample holds 100,000 to 150,000 clones, around 68% seen once. The sequenced sample was PBMCs. Receptors originate from a man aged 35-49 years in good health and CMV-seropositive.

The chain recombines TRBV6-5 with TRBJ2-7, with a tentative D call TRBD1 (6 bases). The length of the CDR3 is 14 residues. Germline values: CDR1 MNHEY, CDR2 SVGAGI. With 7 bases removed from V and 5 bases from J, the gap between germline ends came to 18 bases. CDR3: CASTRALGAHEQYF. CDR3 nucleotide sequence: TGTGCCAGCACTCGCGCGCTGGGGGCGCACGAGCAGTACTTC.

V and J are TRBV7-8 and TRBJ1-2; D remains unclear. Germline V gives CDR1 SGHVS, CDR2 FQNEAQ. The CDR3 loop spans 15 amino acids. V was trimmed by 5 bases and J by 4 bases, leaving 17 bases between them. The CDR3 is CASSPDPGRPYGYTF. The CDR3 DNA reads TGTGCCAGCAGCCCCGACCCCGGCAGGCCCTATGGCTACACCTTC.

The chain couples TRBV11-2 to TRBJ1-6, with D uncertain. This CDR3 comprises 15 residues. Trimming left V 0 bases short and J 9 bases short, with 12 bases between. Germline V gene sequence: CDR1 SGHAT, CDR2 FQNNGV. CDR3 amino acids: CASSLDRLSGSPLHF. DNA of the CDR3: TGTGCCAGCAGCTTAGATCGGCTTAGCGGTTCACCCCTCCACTTT.